The 6 T cell receptor beta chains in this list originate from one sample, sequenced in a study of regulatory dendritic cells for organ transplantation. The assay was immunoSEQ multiplex PCR, and TCRdb's table has in-frame clones only and misses some. The sample consists of about 38,000 clones, around nine tenths of them appearing once. Sequences were obtained from naive CD8+ T cells from blood. Subset reported: CD45RA+ naive T cells. These receptors came from a human donor in good health.

The chain joins TRBV27 to TRBJ2-3; D perhaps matches TRBD2 (5 bases). The germline gives CDR1 MNHEY, CDR2 SMNVEV (reference sequence). V gave up 2 bases and J gave up 6 bases, with 9 bases separating them. The CDR3 length is 13 residues. The DNA of the CDR3 is TGTGCCAGCAGTTTAGAGGGAATCGATACGCAGTATTTT. Translating it yields CASSLEGIDTQYF.

V is TRBV27 and J is TRBJ2-3; 7 nucleotides match TRBD1. The length of the CDR3 is 15 residues. CDR1 and CDR2 from the germline V gene are MNHEY and SMNVEV (reference sequence). Unmatched junction bases numbered 6, after V lost 2 bases and J lost 4 bases. The CDR3 reads CASSLRGGRADTQYF. The CDR3 coding sequence is TGTGCCAGCAGTTTACGAGGGGGCCGGGCAGATACGCAGTATTTT.

V is TRBV28 and J is TRBJ2-7; D remains ambiguous. V shed 5 bases and J shed 13 bases, with 15 bases lying between them. CDR1 is MDHEN, CDR2 SYDVKM, per germline. The CDR3 sequence is 11 residues long. The CDR3 region is CASSPDLFPYF. The CDR3 nucleotides are TGTGCCAGCAGTCCCGACCTATTTCCTTACTTC.

The chain has TRBV4-2 and TRBJ2-7, with 9 bases aligning to TRBD2. This CDR3 is 16 amino acids long. Germline trimming cut 1 base from V and 1 base from J; bases unmatched to any gene: 5. CDR1 and CDR2 from the germline V gene are LGHNA and YNFKEQ. The CDR3 sequence is CASSQGGGGVSYEQYF. The CDR3 DNA is TGTGCCAGCAGCCAAGGGGGCGGGGGGGTTTCCTACGAGCAGTACTTC.

The chain employs TRBV25-1 and TRBJ2-1; D unresolved. There are 13 residues in the CDR3. Trimming removed 1 base from V and 5 bases from J, with 6 bases in between. CDR1 and CDR2 from the germline V gene are MGHDK and SYGVNS. The CDR3 sequence: CASSESGDNEQFF. The CDR3 DNA sequence: TGTGCCAGCAGTGAATCCGGAGACAATGAGCAGTTCTTC. Using reference TRBV25-1 and TRBJ2-1 for the parts outside the CDR3, the full variable domain is EADIYQTPRYLVIGTGKKITLECSQTMGHDKMYWYQQDPGMELHLIHYSYGVNSTEKGDLSSESTVSRIRTEHFPLTLESARPSHTSQYLCASSESGDNEQFFGPGTRLTVL.

The genes are TRBV27 and TRBJ2-2; weak D call: TRBD2 (6 bases). In germline, CDR1 is MNHEY, CDR2 SMNVEV (reference sequence). V lost 5 bases and J 1 base, leaving 11 bases between the germline ends. This CDR3 has 15 residues. CDR3 in amino acids: CASSARGRNTGELFF. The CDR3 DNA reads TGTGCCAGCAGTGCGCGGGGAAGGAACACCGGGGAGCTGTTTTTT.